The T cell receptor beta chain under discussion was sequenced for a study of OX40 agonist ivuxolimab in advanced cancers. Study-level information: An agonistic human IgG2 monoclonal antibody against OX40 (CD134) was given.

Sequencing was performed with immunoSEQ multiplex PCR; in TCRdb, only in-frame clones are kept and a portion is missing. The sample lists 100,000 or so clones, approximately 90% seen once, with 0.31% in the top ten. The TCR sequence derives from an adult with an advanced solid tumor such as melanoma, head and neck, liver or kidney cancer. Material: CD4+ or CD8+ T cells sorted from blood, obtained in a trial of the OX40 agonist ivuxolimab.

CDR3 sequence (DNA): TGTGCCAGCTCACCACGCGGGACGGAGACCCAGTACTTC. Translating gives CASSPRGTETQYF. This sequence joins TRBV18 and TRBJ2-5; D is perhaps TRBD2 (6 bases). This CDR3 comprises 13 residues. The ends were cut back, 1 base at V and 5 bases at J, with 8 bases in the middle. The V gene's germline CDR1 is KGHSH and CDR2 LQKENI.